This T cell receptor beta chain was found in a study of beta chain features in type 1 diabetes. Details on this clone: Its cognate antigen is unknown.

This CDR3 region has 15 residues. V trimming: 5 bases; J trimming: 3 bases; junction bases outside the gene matches: 9. In germline, CDR1 is LNHDA, CDR2 SQIVND (reference sequence). Expressed TCRB transcripts were sequenced because the entire RNA isolate underwent reverse transcription. Repertoires were generated with immunoSEQ multiplex PCR, while TCRdb's copy carries only in-frame clones and drops some. The data show 130,000 or so clones, 7% to 10% seen once. Study results and caveats: Shortening that was moderate but significant affected the TCRB CDR3s of Type 1 diabetes patients in all four CD4+ subsets.

The chain employs TRBV19 and TRBJ2-5; the match to TRBD2 covers 7 bases. Sequencing was carried out using central memory CD4+ T cells from blood. The source is a man younger than 40 with type 1 diabetes. CDR3 loop: CASSPAGPIKETQYF. DNA of the CDR3: TGTGCCAGTAGTCCAGCGGGACCAATTAAAGAGACCCAGTACTTC.